These T cell receptor beta chains were read from a single sample in a study of memory CD4+ T cells and cytomegalovirus serostatus. Sequenced by immunoSEQ multiplex PCR; TCRdb stores in-frame clones only, minus some. The sample lists about 75,000 clones, roughly three quarters occurring once. Material: memory CD4+ T cells from blood. These receptors all come from an adult in good health and CMV-seropositive. Each CDR3 is given with its conserved first and last residue. D genes are given only for firm matches. A row's size may be missing; if present it is once, few, many or a size class.

TRBJ2-1 TRBV6-1 NA 14 NA CASTFGASYNEQFF TGTGCCAGCACTTTCGGAGCCTCCTACAATGAGCAGTTCTTC
TRBJ2-1 TRBV27 NA 18 TRBD2 CASSLHPTSGSAGVEQFF TGTGCCAGCAGTCTACACCCGACTAGCGGGAGTGCGGGCGTTGAGCAGTTCTTC
TRBJ1-4 TRBV5-1 NA 16 TRBD1 CASSEGQSATNEKLFF TGCGCCAGCAGCGAGGGACAGAGCGCAACTAATGAAAAACTGTTTTTT
TRBJ1-1 TRBV9 few 15 NA CASSVEAGRNTEAFF TGTGCCAGCAGCGTAGAGGCAGGCCGGAACACTGAAGCTTTCTTT
TRBJ1-1 TRBV13 NA 12 NA CASSSIRTEAFF TGTGCCTCCTCCAGCATACGTACTGAAGCTTTCTTT
TRBJ2-4 TRBV7-2 NA 15 NA CASSLDTTRGNIQYF TGTGCCAGCAGCTTAGATACGACCAGGGGAAACATTCAGTACTTC
TRBJ2-5 TRBV30 NA 16 NA CAWIPARGRLIETQYF TGTGCCTGGATCCCTGCGCGGGGGCGTCTGATCGAGACCCAGTACTTC
TRBJ1-1 TRBV28 few 16 TRBD1 CASSSPGGGLNTEAFF TGTGCCAGCAGTTCTCCAGGGGGCGGTCTTAACACTGAAGCTTTCTTT
TRBJ1-5 TRBV28 NA 13 NA CASDTGPHQPQHF TGTGCCAGCGACACCGGGCCGCATCAGCCCCAGCATTTT
TRBJ2-5 TRBV11-3 NA 13 NA CASSLDRSKTQYF TGTGCCAGCAGCTTAGATCGATCGAAGACCCAGTACTTC
TRBJ1-1 TRBV5-6 NA 13 NA CASSFNANTEAFF TGTGCCAGCAGCTTTAATGCGAACACTGAAGCTTTCTTT
TRBJ1-3 TRBV11-2 NA 15 NA CASSPGRYSGNTIYF TGTGCCAGCAGCCCCGGTCGGTACTCTGGAAACACCATATATTTT
TRBJ1-1 TRBV19 NA 15 NA CASNLLRGKNTEAFF TGTGCCAGTAACCTACTCAGGGGTAAGAACACTGAAGCTTTCTTT
TRBJ2-2 TRBV7-9 NA 16 NA CASSLLGGANTGELFF TGTGCCAGCAGCCTCCTTGGCGGGGCGAACACCGGGGAGCTGTTTTTT
TRBJ2-3 TRBV4-1 many 15 NA CASSPRTFDLDTQYF TGCGCCAGCAGCCCCCGAACCTTCGACCTAGATACGCAGTATTTT
TRBJ2-3 TRBV6-5 NA 16 TRBD1 CASSYRTGPSTDTQYF TGTGCCAGCAGCTACAGGACAGGTCCTAGCACAGATACGCAGTATTTT
TRBJ2-1 TRBV5-4 NA 15 NA CASSIPWAGLQEQFF TGTGCCAGCAGCATACCCTGGGCCGGTCTTCAGGAGCAGTTCTTC
TRBJ1-3 TRBV19 few 15 TRBD1 CASRPQGVTGNTIYF TGTGCCAGTAGGCCCCAGGGGGTCACTGGAAACACCATATATTTT
TRBJ1-6 TRBV10-2 NA 13 NA CASNVGIDSPLHF TGCGCCAGCAATGTAGGGATAGATTCACCCCTCCACTTT
TRBJ1-2 TRBV19 NA 15 TRBD1 CASSFSRQGAYGYTF TGTGCCAGTAGTTTCTCCAGACAGGGAGCCTATGGCTACACCTTC
TRBJ2-5 TRBV5-5 medium-sized 14 NA CASSLGIGGETQYF TGTGCCAGCAGCTTGGGAATTGGAGGAGAGACCCAGTACTTC
TRBJ2-1 TRBV4-3 NA 15 NA CASSQQTSSYNEQFF TGCGCCAGCAGTCAACAGACGAGCTCCTACAATGAGCAGTTCTTC
TRBJ2-7 TRBV7-8 NA 17 NA CASSLAKKGRWPYEQYF TGTGCCAGCAGCTTAGCGAAAAAGGGGAGGTGGCCCTACGAGCAGTACTTC
TRBJ1-6 TRBV6-5 NA 13 NA CASRDRRNSPLHF TGTGCCAGCAGGGACCGTAGGAATTCACCCCTCCACTTT
TRBJ2-3 TRBV7-9 NA 17 TRBD2 CASSPTSGGAILDTQYF TGTGCCAGCAGCCCGACTAGCGGGGGGGCCATTCTCGATACGCAGTATTTT
TRBJ1-6 TRBV6-5 NA 13 NA CASSYGDRSTLHF TGTGCCAGCAGTTACGGTGATCGGAGTACCCTCCACTTT